The 32 T cell receptor beta chains in this list originate from one sample, sequenced in a study of response to subunit inactivated influenza vaccine. Using its own MiXCR run on the RT-PCR reads, TCRdb lists one record per CDR3 protein. This table has around 250,000 distinct CDR3 sequences, 10% to 15% appearing once. Sequenced material: non-naive T cells sorted from PBMCs, taken 14 to 15 days before vaccination. The source of these receptors is a man aged 50 to 60 who received an inactivated influenza vaccine.

The table lists this clonotype with a few counts. This chain connects TRBV4-1 to TRBJ2-3; 7 nucleotides align to TRBD2. The CDR3 runs 18 residues. CDR1 MGHRA and CDR2 YSYEKL come from the germline V gene. V dropped 0 bases and J dropped 2; count of bases not matched to a gene: 11. The CDR3 sequence is CASSQEAPRGGTTDTQYF. CDR3 in DNA: TGCGCCAGCAGCCAAGAAGCGCCTCGCGGGGGAACCACAGATACGCAGTATTTT.

This clonotype was seen many times. The rearrangement links TRBV7-8 to TRBJ2-2, with TRBD2 matching 8 bases. Germline CDR1 reads SGHVS; CDR2 reads FQNEAQ. Unmatched junction bases numbered 2, after V lost 1 base and J lost 4 bases. The CDR3 totals 15 residues. DNA for the CDR3: TGTGCCAGCAGCTTAGGACTAGCGAGCACCGGGGAGCTGTTTTTT. Encoded protein: CASSLGLASTGELFF.

This clonotype has ten or more counts. The chain has TRBV20-1 and TRBJ2-4; D gene uncertain. CDR3 length: 12 residues. V lost 5 bases and J 8 bases, leaving 13 bases between the germline ends. CDR1 is DFQATT, CDR2 SNEGSKA, per germline (reference sequence). CDR3 coding DNA: TGCAGTGCTCAGGATAGCCGAGACATTCAGTACTTC. Its protein is CSAQDSRDIQYF.

This clonotype occurred a few times. The V and J genes are TRBV20-1 and TRBJ1-6, with 7 bases identical to TRBD1. CDR3 length: 15 residues. Trimming removed 0 bases from V and 6 bases from J; junction bases left unmatched: 5. Germline CDR1 reads DFQATT; CDR2 reads SNEGSKA (reference sequence). CDR3 residues: CSARERGTANSPLHF. CDR3 bases: TGCAGTGCTAGAGAGCGTGGGACAGCTAATTCACCCCTCCACTTT.

This clonotype showed up just a few times. The chain links TRBV6-1 to TRBJ2-3; 8 bases are a match to TRBD2. Germline V gives CDR1 MNHNS, CDR2 SASEGT. The J segment lost 1 base and the V segment lost 6 bases, leaving 0 bases of the junction unmatched. CDR3 length: 13 residues. The CDR3 DNA sequence: TGTGCCAGCAGGCGGGGGGGCACAGATACGCAGTATTTT. Its protein is CASRRGGTDTQYF.

This clonotype has only a few counts. The limits of the CDR3 on the DNA are not certain, so only TCRdb's listed CDR3 is given. The gene calls are TRBV29-1 and TRBJ1-1; the table assigns TRBD1, which was not confirmed against the DNA. The CDR3 spans 13 amino acids, including both terminal residues. Germline CDR1 SQVTM, CDR2 ANQGSEA. This chain's CDR3 is CSVARGTARFGFF.

This clonotype was seen repeatedly, ten times or more. This chain uses TRBV11-2 with TRBJ2-1, with 11 positions matching TRBD2. Germline V gives CDR1 SGHAT, CDR2 FQNNGV. The CDR3 is 19 amino acids. V lost 0 bases to trimming and J lost 0 bases; unmatched junction nucleotides: 7. CDR3 loop: CASSLDSTSGVSSYNEQFF. The CDR3 region has the DNA TGTGCCAGCAGCTTAGACTCGACTAGCGGGGTTAGCTCCTACAATGAGCAGTTCTTC.

This clonotype has only a few counts. The chain joins TRBV6-1 to TRBJ2-6; D uncertain. Germline V gene sequence: CDR1 MNHNS, CDR2 SASEGT. This CDR3 region has 17 residues. Trimming left V 1 base short and J 0 bases short, with 10 bases between. CDR3 coding DNA: TGTGCCAGCAGTGAAGGGGTGTGGAGCTCTGGGGCCAACGTCCTGACTTTC. This encodes CASSEGVWSSGANVLTF.

This clonotype was observed a handful of times. The V call is TRBV19, the J call TRBJ2-6; D gene ambiguous. With 3 bases removed from V and 1 base from J, the gap between germline ends came to 16 bases. The CDR3 has 18 amino acids. CDR1 is LNHDA and CDR2 is SQIVND in the germline V gene (reference sequence). The CDR3 here is CASSIGRPFSSGANVLTF. For the CDR3, the DNA is TGTGCCAGTAGTATCGGTCGGCCGTTCTCGTCTGGGGCCAACGTCCTGACTTTC.

The rearrangement joins TRBV5-1 to TRBJ2-1; 8 nucleotides match TRBD1. The CDR3 runs 15 residues. V shed 2 bases and J 6 bases; nucleotides not matched to a gene: 7. The V gene's germline CDR1 is SGHRS and CDR2 YFSETQ. The CDR3 spells CASSFQQGVGNEQFF. The CDR3 nucleotides are TGCGCCAGCAGCTTTCAACAGGGGGTTGGCAATGAGCAGTTCTTC.

A few counts support this clonotype. The J gene is TRBJ2-3, the V gene TRBV4-3, with TRBD2 as a possible D gene (6 bases). This CDR3 has 15 amino acids. Per germline, CDR1 LGHNA and CDR2 YSLEER. Trimming left V 0 bases short and J 5 bases short, with 12 bases between. The CDR3: CASSQDVTRRDTQYF. DNA for the CDR3: TGCGCCAGCAGCCAAGATGTGACTAGGAGAGATACGCAGTATTTT.

The chain uses TRBV6-1 and TRBJ2-1; D might be TRBD1 (5 bases). This CDR3 has 16 amino acids. Germline-derived CDR1 and CDR2 are MNHNS and SASEGT. The V end was cut by 5 bases, the J end by 4 bases, with 18 bases between. The CDR3 region has the DNA TGTGCCAGCAGTCCCGCGACAGATACCACTTACAATGAGCAGTTCTTC. The encoded protein is CASSPATDTTYNEQFF.

The V gene is TRBV28, the J gene TRBJ2-1, with 8 bases that match TRBD2. Trimming took 5 bases from V and 4 from J; bases not matched to a gene: 10. Germline V gene lookup returns CDR1 MDHEN and CDR2 SYDVKM. The CDR3 contains 16 residues. The CDR3 DNA follows: TGTGCCAGCAGTGGTCTCCTAGCGGGTAGTTACAATGAGCAGTTCTTC. Translated: CASSGLLAGSYNEQFF.

The rearrangement joins TRBV7-9 to TRBJ2-7, with a possible D match to TRBD1 (6 bases). The V and J ends lost 10 bases and 0 bases respectively, with 16 bases between them. Germline CDR1 is SEHNR and CDR2 is FQNEAQ (reference sequence). The CDR3 runs 14 residues. The CDR3 nucleotides are TGTGCCACCCCCCTCCGGGACAACTCCTACGAGCAGTACTTC. Residues: CATPLRDNSYEQYF.

This clonotype has at least ten counts. The chain couples TRBV6-5 to TRBJ2-2; 12 positions agree with TRBD2. Germline CDR1 reads MNHEY; CDR2 reads SVGAGI. The CDR3 is made up of 17 amino acids. Trimming took 2 bases from V and 10 from J; bases not matched to a gene: 11. The CDR3 DNA reads as TGTGCCAGCAGTTACGGAAGGACTAGCGGGGTCCTGATGGAGCTGTTTTTT. Translating it yields CASSYGRTSGVLMELFF.

In its sample, this clonotype was seen many times. V usage is TRBV12-3 or TRBV12-4 and J usage is TRBJ1-5; tentative D call: TRBD1 (6 bases). The CDR3 runs to 14 residues. V lost 4 bases, J lost 1 base, and 8 bases lay in between. CDR3 DNA sequence: TGTGCCAGCAGTTACGGACAGAGCAATCAGCCCCAGCATTTT. Translation: CASSYGQSNQPQHF.

The gene calls are TRBV24-1 and TRBJ2-5, with 9 bases aligning to TRBD2. The CDR3 runs to 16 residues. V was clipped by 4 bases and J by 2 bases; unmatched bases: 7. The germline V gene encodes CDR1 KGHDR and CDR2 SFDVKD. The DNA for the CDR3 is TGTGCCACCAGTGACAATAGCGGGGGTTTACAAGAGACCCAGTACTTC. This sequence encodes CATSDNSGGLQETQYF.

This rearrangement joins TRBV5-1 to TRBJ2-7; possibly TRBD1 for D (5 bases). Trimming took off 0 bases at V and 3 bases at J, with 13 bases between the two ends. Germline lookup yields CDR1 SGHRS and CDR2 YFSETQ. The CDR3 length is 15 residues. CDR3 coding DNA: TGCGCCAGCAGCTTGGGGATAGGGGTGAGCTACGAGCAGTACTTC. This translates into CASSLGIGVSYEQYF.

V gene TRBV7-9 combines with J gene TRBJ1-1, with 10 bases that match TRBD1. This CDR3 has 16 amino acids. Germline V gene lookup returns CDR1 SEHNR and CDR2 FQNEAQ (reference sequence). The trim removed 5 bases at V and 0 bases at J, leaving 6 bases unmatched. The DNA of the CDR3 is TGTGCCAGCAGCACACGGACAGGGGGATTGAACACTGAAGCTTTCTTT. It codes for CASSTRTGGLNTEAFF.

This clonotype came up many times. This chain joins TRBV7-2 and TRBJ2-1; 8 positions match TRBD2. Germline loops: CDR1 SGHTA, CDR2 FQGNSA. With 2 bases clipped from V and 3 bases from J, the junction kept 3 bases outside the gene matches. The CDR3 has 15 amino acids. The CDR3: CASSLFAGGYNEQFF. The CDR3, as DNA: TGTGCCAGCAGCTTATTTGCGGGAGGCTACAATGAGCAGTTCTTC.

This clonotype was detected a few times. The chain uses TRBV15 and TRBJ2-5; TRBD2 matches 8 bases. CDR3 size: 13 residues. Per germline, CDR1 LNHNV and CDR2 YYDKDF (reference sequence). The J segment lost 4 bases and the V segment lost 6 bases, leaving 4 bases of the junction unmatched. Here the CDR3 reads CATRTGGGETQYF. CDR3 nucleotide sequence: TGTGCCACCAGAACGGGGGGGGGAGAGACCCAGTACTTC.

The J gene is TRBJ2-7, the V gene TRBV28; 7 bases fit TRBD1. Germline lookup yields CDR1 MDHEN and CDR2 SYDVKM. Trimming at V came to 6 bases and at J to 2 bases, leaving 10 bases not matched to a gene. CDR3 length equals 15 residues. CDR3 sequence reads: CASSPGQLWAYEQYF. CDR3 DNA: TGTGCCAGCAGCCCGGGACAGCTCTGGGCCTACGAGCAGTACTTC. The whole variable domain, remainder taken from reference TRBV28 and TRBJ2-7, is DVKVTQSSRYLVKRTGEKVFLECVQDMDHENMFWYRQDPGLGLRLIYFSYDVKMKEKGDIPEGYSVSREKKERFSLILESASTNQTSMYLCASSPGQLWAYEQYFGPGTRLTVT.

The sample holds a few counts of this clonotype. This chain connects TRBV19 to TRBJ1-2; D not resolved. V lost 3 bases to trimming and J lost 2 bases, with 7 bases between them. CDR3 length: 13 amino acids. From germline, CDR1 is LNHDA and CDR2 SQIVND (reference sequence). The CDR3 region is CASSMVQNYGYTF. The CDR3 coding sequence is TGTGCCAGTAGTATGGTTCAGAACTATGGCTACACCTTC.

This clonotype was seen more than once but under ten times. In nucleotides, the CDR3 is TGCAGCGTTGTACTAGCGGTCTACAATGAGCAGTTCTTC. Translated, it gives CSVVLAVYNEQFF. V and J are TRBV29-1 and TRBJ2-1; TRBD2 aligns across 8 bases. Germline V gives CDR1 SQVTM, CDR2 ANQGSEA. This CDR3 is built from 13 residues. The junction had 2 bases not matched to a gene; V was cut back by 4 bases and J by 3 bases.

This clonotype showed up many times. V is TRBV7-9 and J is TRBJ1-5, with D tentatively TRBD1 (5 bases). Trimming cost V 4 bases and J 2 bases, with 9 bases left between them. The CDR3 spans 14 residues. Germline CDR1 SEHNR, CDR2 FQNEAQ (reference sequence). The chain's CDR3 is CASSSDSGNQPQHF. The CDR3 nucleotides are TGTGCCAGCAGCTCAGACAGTGGCAATCAGCCCCAGCATTTT.

This clonotype was observed a few times. This chain connects TRBV20-1 to TRBJ1-2; 8 positions match TRBD1. V dropped 3 bases and J dropped 0; count of bases not matched to a gene: 6. The CDR3 runs to 15 residues. The germline CDR1 and CDR2 sequences are DFQATT and SNEGSKA (reference sequence). This CDR3 reads CSASPTGGANYGYTF. DNA of the CDR3: TGCAGTGCTAGTCCTACAGGGGGAGCTAACTATGGCTACACCTTC.

This clonotype occurred many times. The chain links TRBV4-3 to TRBJ2-2; D may correspond to TRBD1 or TRBD2 (5 bases each). The CDR3 is 16 residues long. V lost 1 base to trimming and J lost 6 bases, with 15 bases between them. Germline V gene sequence: CDR1 LGHNA, CDR2 YSLEER. The CDR3 nucleotides read TGCGCCAGCAGCCAAGCCGGGACCTCACCCCCCGGGGAGCTGTTTTTT. Its translation is CASSQAGTSPPGELFF.

This clonotype was seen a handful of times. V is TRBV7-8 and J is TRBJ2-5, with D possibly being TRBD2 (6 bases). There are 16 residues in the CDR3. V lost 6 bases and J 0 bases, leaving 17 bases between the germline ends. Germline CDR1 and CDR2: SGHVS and FQNEAQ. The CDR3, as DNA: TGTGCCAGCAGGAAAACGGGAGCCCAGTACCAAGAGACCCAGTACTTC. This sequence encodes CASRKTGAQYQETQYF.

V usage is TRBV18 and J usage is TRBJ1-2; the D is unclear. The V gene's germline CDR1 is KGHSH and CDR2 LQKENI. The CDR3 covers 14 residues. V shed 3 bases and J shed 7 bases, with 15 bases lying between them. CDR3 sequence: CASSPGRSSGGYTF. DNA for the CDR3: TGTGCCAGCTCACCCGGACGGTCCAGCGGTGGCTACACCTTC.

The table lists this clonotype with a few counts. The gene calls are TRBV2 and TRBJ1-6; D ambiguous. CDR1 is SNHLY and CDR2 is FYNNEI in the germline V gene. This CDR3 has 14 residues. Trimming left V 7 bases short and J 8 bases short, with 15 bases between. CDR3 loop: CASNGNGVDSPLHF. DNA of the CDR3: TGTGCCAGCAATGGGAACGGCGTGGATTCACCCCTCCACTTT.

The chain recombines TRBV27 with TRBJ2-2, with D perhaps TRBD1 or TRBD2 (5 bases each). Per the germline V gene, CDR1 is MNHEY and CDR2 is SMNVEV (reference sequence). This CDR3 contains 15 residues. Trimming stripped 4 bases from V and 7 bases from J, with 16 bases between. This chain's CDR3 is CASSYERQGLGELFF. CDR3 sequence (DNA): TGTGCCAGCAGTTACGAGCGGCAGGGCCTCGGGGAGCTGTTTTTT.

This clonotype was seen repeatedly, ten times or more. V usage is TRBV7-9 and J usage is TRBJ2-1, with 12 bases that match TRBD2. V shed 3 bases and J 6 bases; nucleotides not matched to a gene: 3. Germline CDR1 and CDR2: SEHNR and FQNEAQ (reference sequence). The CDR3 length is 15 residues. DNA for the CDR3: TGTGCCAGCAGCTTCACTAGCGGGGGGCTCAATGAGCAGTTCTTC. Translation: CASSFTSGGLNEQFF.